One T cell receptor beta chain is described in this entry. TCRdb keeps only in-frame clones here, not all; method: immunoSEQ multiplex PCR. This sample has 100,000 to 150,000 clones, with around 90% found just once. The entry originates in a study of T cell responses to AZD1222 COVID-19 vaccine. V shed 4 bases and J shed 6 bases, with 11 bases lying between them. CDR3 length: 14 amino acids. The germline V gene encodes CDR1 SGDLS and CDR2 YYNGEE. The source material was peripheral blood, sampled on day 0 of AZD1222 vaccination. The V and J genes are TRBV9 and TRBJ1-6; the D is unclear. The receptor's source is an adult in good health. CDR3 DNA: TGTGCCAGCAGCCGCACTCCTACTAATTCACCCCTCCACTTT. It specifies CASSRTPTNSPLHF. Variable domain in full (rest from reference TRBV9 and TRBJ1-6): DSGVTQTPKHLITATGQRVTLRCSPRSGDLSVYWYQQSLDQGLQFLIQYYNGEERAKGNILERFSAQQFPDLHSELNLSSLELGDSALYFCASSRTPTNSPLHFGNGTRLTVT.